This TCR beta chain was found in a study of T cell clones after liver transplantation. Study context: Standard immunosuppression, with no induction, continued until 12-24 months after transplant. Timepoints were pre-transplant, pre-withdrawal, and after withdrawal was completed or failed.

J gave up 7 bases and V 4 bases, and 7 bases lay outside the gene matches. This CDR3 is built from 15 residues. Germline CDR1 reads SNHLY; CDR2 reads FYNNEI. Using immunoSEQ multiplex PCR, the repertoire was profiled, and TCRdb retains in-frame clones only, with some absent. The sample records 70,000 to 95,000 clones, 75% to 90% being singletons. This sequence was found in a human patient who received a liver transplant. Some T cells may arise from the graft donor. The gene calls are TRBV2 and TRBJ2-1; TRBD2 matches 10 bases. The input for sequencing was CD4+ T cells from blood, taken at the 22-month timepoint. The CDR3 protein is CASSVSLAGENEQFF. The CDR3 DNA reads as TGTGCCAGCAGTGTAAGTCTAGCGGGGGAAAATGAGCAGTTCTTC. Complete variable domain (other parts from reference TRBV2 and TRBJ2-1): EPEVTQTPSHQVTQMGQEVILRCVPISNHLYFYWYRQILGQKVEFLVSFYNNEISEKSEIFDDQFSVERPDGSNFTLKIRSTKLEDSAMYFCASSVSLAGENEQFFGPGTRLTVL.